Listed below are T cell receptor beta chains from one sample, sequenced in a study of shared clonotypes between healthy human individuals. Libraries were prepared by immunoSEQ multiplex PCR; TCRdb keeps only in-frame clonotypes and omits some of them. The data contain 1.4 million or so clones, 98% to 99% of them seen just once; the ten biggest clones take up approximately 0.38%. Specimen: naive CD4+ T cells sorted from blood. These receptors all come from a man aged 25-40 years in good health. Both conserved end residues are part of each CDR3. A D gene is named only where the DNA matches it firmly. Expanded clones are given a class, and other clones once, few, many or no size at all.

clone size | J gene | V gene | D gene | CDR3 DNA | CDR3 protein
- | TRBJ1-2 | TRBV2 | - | TGTGCCAGCATGGCAGGGACGTGGGGCTACACCTTC | CASMAGTWGYTF
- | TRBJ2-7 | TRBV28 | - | TGTGCCAGCAGTTCGGCGATTCGACAGAACTCCTACGAGCAGTACTTC | CASSSAIRQNSYEQYF
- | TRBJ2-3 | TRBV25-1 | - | TGTGCCAGCAGTGCCCACCGAGGGGTGAGCACAGATACGCAGTATTTT | CASSAHRGVSTDTQYF
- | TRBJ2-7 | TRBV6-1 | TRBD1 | TGTGCCAGCAGTGAAATACAGGGGCAGCAGTACTTC | CASSEIQGQQYF
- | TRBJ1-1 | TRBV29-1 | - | TGCAGCGTTGCTCCACTCCGGGGTGACACTGAAGCTTTCTTT | CSVAPLRGDTEAFF
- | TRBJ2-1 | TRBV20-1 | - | TGCAGTGCTAGAGATCTAGATCAGTTCTTC | CSARDLDQFF
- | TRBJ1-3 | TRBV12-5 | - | TGTGCTAGTGGTTTGGTACCCAAGACTGGAAACACCATATATTTT | CASGLVPKTGNTIYF
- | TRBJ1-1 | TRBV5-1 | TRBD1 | TGCGCCAGCAGCTTGGGGGACAGCGCTATGAACACTGAAGCTTTCTTT | CASSLGDSAMNTEAFF
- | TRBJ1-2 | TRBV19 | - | TGTGCCAGTACTCTGGACGCGGGGGGCTACACCTTC | CASTLDAGGYTF
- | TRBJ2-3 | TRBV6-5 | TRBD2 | TGTGCCAGCAGTTCCGGGACTAGCAGGGGCACAGATACGCAGTATTTT | CASSSGTSRGTDTQYF
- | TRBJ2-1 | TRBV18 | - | TGTGCCAGCTCACCAGTGGGACACCCCCAGTTCTTC | CASSPVGHPQFF
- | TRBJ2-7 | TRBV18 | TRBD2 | TGTGCCAGCTCGCCAGCGGGAGGGAGCTACGAGCAGTACTTC | CASSPAGGSYEQYF
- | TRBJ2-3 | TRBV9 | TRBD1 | TGTGCCAGCAGCTCGGGGACAGCTGACCCCACAGATACGCAGTATTTT | CASSSGTADPTDTQYF
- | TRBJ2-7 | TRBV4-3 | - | TGCGCCAGCAGCCAAGAGAAACTAGCCACGTACGAGCAGTACTTC | CASSQEKLATYEQYF
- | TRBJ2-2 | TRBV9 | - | TGTGCCAGCAGCGTAGTGGCCAGACAGGACACCGGGGAGCTGTTTTTT | CASSVVARQDTGELFF
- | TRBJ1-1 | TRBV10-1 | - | TGCGCCAGCAGTGAACGGCCGAACACTGAAGCTTTCTTT | CASSERPNTEAFF
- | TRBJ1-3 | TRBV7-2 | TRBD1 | TGTGCCAGCAGCTTAGGGACAGGCCCTAGCTCTGGAAACACCATATATTTT | CASSLGTGPSSGNTIYF
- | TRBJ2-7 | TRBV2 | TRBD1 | TGTGCCAGCAGATCCGGGACAGACACCTACGAGCAGTACTTC | CASRSGTDTYEQYF
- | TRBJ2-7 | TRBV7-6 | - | TGTGCCAGCAGCAGGGGACCGTCCTACGAGCAGTACTTC | CASSRGPSYEQYF
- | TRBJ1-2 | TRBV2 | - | TGTGCCAGCAGTGATTCGTATTTCTTAGAAGGCTACACCTTC | CASSDSYFLEGYTF
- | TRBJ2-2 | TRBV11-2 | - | TGTGCCAGCAGCCCTCCCCGGGCCTCCAAAGGCCCCGGGGAGCTGTTTTTT | CASSPPRASKGPGELFF
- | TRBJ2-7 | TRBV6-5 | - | TGTGCCAGCAGTAGTCCGGGACGGGGCTACGAGCAGTACTTC | CASSSPGRGYEQYF
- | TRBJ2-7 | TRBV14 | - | TGTGCCAGCAGCCAAGACCCCGGGAGTGAGCAGTACTTC | CASSQDPGSEQYF
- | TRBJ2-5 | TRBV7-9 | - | TGTGCCAGCAGCTTATTTTCAAACCAAGAGACCCAGTACTTC | CASSLFSNQETQYF
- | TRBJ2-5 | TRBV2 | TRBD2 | TGTGCCAGCAGGCAAAGGTTGGGACGCGGGAGGGCTGTGGAGACCCAGTACTTC | CASRQRLGRGRAVETQYF
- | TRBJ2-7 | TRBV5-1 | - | TGCGCCAGCAGCTTGGAATCCGGGGAAACCTACGAGCAGTACTTC | CASSLESGETYEQYF
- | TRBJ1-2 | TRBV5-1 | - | TGCGCCAGCAGCCAAACCCCGGGGGGCTATGGCTACACCTTC | CASSQTPGGYGYTF
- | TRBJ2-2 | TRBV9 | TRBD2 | TGTGCCAGCAGCGTCGGTAGCGGGGCCATAAACACCGGGGAGCTGTTTTTT | CASSVGSGAINTGELFF
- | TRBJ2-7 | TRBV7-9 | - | TGTGCCAGCAGCTTGGATCCTACCTACGAGCAGTACTTC | CASSLDPTYEQYF
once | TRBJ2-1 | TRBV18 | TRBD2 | TGTGCCAGCTCACCAGGACTAGCGTTCAATGAGCAGTTCTTC | CASSPGLAFNEQFF
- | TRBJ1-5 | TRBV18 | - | TGTGCCAGCTCACCGGATAGGGGCGATCAGCCCCAGCATTTT | CASSPDRGDQPQHF
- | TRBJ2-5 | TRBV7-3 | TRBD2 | TGTGCCAGCAGCCGGCTAGCGGGAGCAGAGACCCAGTACTTC | CASSRLAGAETQYF
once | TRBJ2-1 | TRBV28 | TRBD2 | TGTGCCAGCCATATGCTCGGGACTAGCGGGAGGGCCGATAATGAGCAGTTCTTC | CASHMLGTSGRADNEQFF
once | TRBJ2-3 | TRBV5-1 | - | TGCGCCAGCAGCCAGGTGGGCACAGATACGCAGTATTTT | CASSQVGTDTQYF
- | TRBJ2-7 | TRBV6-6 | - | TGTGCCAGCAATAATCGGCTCGGCAGGGCTTACGAGCAGTACTTC | CASNNRLGRAYEQYF
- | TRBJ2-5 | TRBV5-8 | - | TGTGCCAACAGCCCGTACTACTCCGCCTCGGGAACCCGGCTAGAGACCCAGTACTTC | CANSPYYSASGTRLETQYF
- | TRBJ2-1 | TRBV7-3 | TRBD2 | TGTGCCAGCAGCTCTACGGGACTAGCGGGAGTTTCTGAGCAGTTCTTC | CASSSTGLAGVSEQFF
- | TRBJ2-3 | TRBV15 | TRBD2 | TGTGCCACCAGCTTCCGGACTAGCGGGTTCGCAGATACGCAGTATTTT | CATSFRTSGFADTQYF
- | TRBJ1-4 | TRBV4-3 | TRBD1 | TGCGCCAGCAGGGGACAGATTAATGAAAAACTGTTTTTT | CASRGQINEKLFF
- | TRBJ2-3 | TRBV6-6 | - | TGTGCCAGCAGTTACTCGCCAGGGAGCACAGATACGCAGTATTTT | CASSYSPGSTDTQYF
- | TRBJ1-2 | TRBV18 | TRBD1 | TGTGCCAGCTCACCGCGTCCCGGGACAGGGGCGGGGTTCTATGGCTACACCTTC | CASSPRPGTGAGFYGYTF
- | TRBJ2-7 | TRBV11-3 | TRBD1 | TGTGCCAGCAGCTTCTCGGGACAGGTTACCGAGCAGTACTTC | CASSFSGQVTEQYF
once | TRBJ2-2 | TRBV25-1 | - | TGTGCCAGCAGTGAATCTGTGAACACCGGGGAGCTGTTTTTT | CASSESVNTGELFF
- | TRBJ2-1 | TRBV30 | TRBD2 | TGTGCCTGGAGTGTACAAGGATACGGGACTAGTGTTCCCTACAATGAGCAGTTCTTC | CAWSVQGYGTSVPYNEQFF
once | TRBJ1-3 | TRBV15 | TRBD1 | TGTGCCACCAGCCGGGACAGCTCTGGAAACACCATATATTTT | CATSRDSSGNTIYF
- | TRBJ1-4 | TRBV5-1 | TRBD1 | TGCGCCAGCCGTGGGGGACAGAAAAATGAAAAACTGTTTTTT | CASRGGQKNEKLFF
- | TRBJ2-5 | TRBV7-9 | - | TGTGCCAGCAGCTTAGTCTCAGACCAAGAGACCCAGTACTTC | CASSLVSDQETQYF